What follows are 28 T cell receptor beta chains derived from one specimen sequenced in a study of response to subunit inactivated influenza vaccine. TCRdb ran MiXCR on the RT-PCR reads and lists one entry per CDR3 protein. The sample contains 150,000 or so distinct CDR3 sequences, about a tenth of which appear only once. The sequencing here drew on non-naive T cells sorted from PBMCs, taken roughly 46 days after vaccination. These receptors were collected from a man over 45 who received an inactivated influenza vaccine.

This clonotype was detected a few times. J is TRBJ1-1 and V is TRBV4-3; D may be TRBD1 (5 bases). Per germline, CDR1 LGHNA and CDR2 YSLEER. V lost 0 bases to trimming and J lost 2 bases, with 19 bases between them. CDR3 length equals 18 residues. CDR3 amino acids: CASSQETQGQGSNTEAFF. In DNA form, the CDR3 reads TGCGCCAGCAGCCAAGAGACTCAAGGCCAGGGATCAAACACTGAAGCTTTCTTT.

The chain carries TRBV6-5 and TRBJ2-6; D is uncertain. Deletions cut 3 bases from V and 4 bases from J, with 22 bases between. Per germline, CDR1 MNHEY and CDR2 SVGAGI. This CDR3 has 19 residues. In DNA form, the CDR3 reads TGTGCCAGCAGTTATATATCGTCCTCAACCCAGCCCGGGGCCAACGTCCTGACTTTC. Its translation is CASSYISSSTQPGANVLTF.

On this clonotype: One junction end disagrees with the germline gene, perhaps due to a read error. V usage is TRBV6-1 and J usage is TRBJ2-3; 8 bases agree with TRBD2. CDR3 length: 18 amino acids. Germline V CDR1 and CDR2: MNHNS, SASEGT. CDR3 coding DNA: TGTGCCAGCAGAGTAGCGGGATCGAGGGTATCTAGCATAGATACGCAGTATTTT. As protein: CASRVAGSRVSSIDTQYF.

This clonotype was detected only a few times. The chain uses TRBV7-2 and TRBJ2-7; D is unresolved. V was pared by 5 bases and J by 2 bases, with 13 bases between. The length of the CDR3 is 14 residues. The V gene's germline CDR1 is SGHTA and CDR2 FQGNSA. CDR3 nucleotides: TGTGCCAGCAGCATCCACGGCAGGCCCTACGAGCAGTACTTC. Protein: CASSIHGRPYEQYF.

This clonotype has a handful of counts. The CDR3 reads CASSFEGVVDEQYF. The CDR3 DNA follows: TGTGCCAGCAGCTTTGAGGGAGTTGTCGACGAGCAGTACTTC. The genes are TRBV7-8 and TRBJ2-7, with D tentatively TRBD2 (5 bases). The germline V gene encodes CDR1 SGHVS and CDR2 FQNEAQ. The CDR3 spans 14 residues. Trimming removed 3 bases from V and 5 bases from J, with 14 bases in between.

This clonotype was observed a few times. The rearrangement links TRBV30 to TRBJ1-1, with D uncertain. V lost 6 bases, J lost 7 bases, and 21 bases lay in between. The germline gives CDR1 GTSNPN, CDR2 SVGIG (reference sequence). There are 14 residues in the CDR3. In DNA, the CDR3 is TGTGCCTGCCCACGAAGGCGGGGTCTGGGTGAAGCTTTCTTT. Translated: CACPRRRGLGEAFF.

This clonotype was seen ten or more times. The rearrangement joins TRBV2 to TRBJ1-4; D call uncertain. The CDR3 is 11 residues long. The V end was cut by 5 bases, the J end by 4 bases, with 2 bases between. CDR1 is SNHLY, CDR2 FYNNEI, per germline. The CDR3 nucleotides are TGTGCCAGCAGTCTTAATGAAAAACTGTTTTTT. This gives the protein CASSLNEKLFF.

The rearrangement links TRBV9 to TRBJ2-1; D might be TRBD2 (7 bases). The germline gives CDR1 SGDLS, CDR2 YYNGEE. V lost 0 bases and J 5 bases, leaving 18 bases between the germline ends. CDR3 length: 17 residues. DNA of the CDR3: TGTGCCAGCAGCGTAGGTGGGGGAAGGGGGGGACACAATGAGCAGTTCTTC. Its translation is CASSVGGGRGGHNEQFF.

The chain couples TRBV6-2 or TRBV6-3 to TRBJ1-5; a weak D match, TRBD1 (5 bases). Germline-derived CDR1 and CDR2 are MNHEY and SVGEGT. V lost 5 bases, J lost 2 bases, and 10 bases lay in between. This CDR3 has 14 amino acids. The CDR3 coding sequence is TGTGCCAGCAGTGGGGACGGAGGCAATCAGCCCCAGCATTTT. This encodes CASSGDGGNQPQHF.

The chain carries TRBV7-2 and TRBJ2-3; 12 positions match TRBD2. Germline CDR1 reads SGHTA; CDR2 reads FQGNSA. V shed 2 bases, J shed 8 bases, and the junction held 5 bases outside the gene matches. The CDR3 has 15 amino acids. This CDR3 reads CASSLQTSGSGTQYF. The CDR3 DNA follows: TGTGCCAGCAGCTTACAGACTAGCGGGAGCGGTACGCAGTATTTT. The entire variable domain, with the rest obtained from reference TRBV7-2 and TRBJ2-3, is as follows: GAGVSQSPSNKVTEKGKDVELRCDPISGHTALYWYRQSLGQGLEFLIYFQGNSAPDKSGLPSDRFSAERTGGSVSTLTIQRTQQEDSAVYLCASSLQTSGSGTQYFGPGTRLTVL.

This clonotype has a handful of counts. The V gene is TRBV24-1, the J gene TRBJ2-1; D not certain. The length of the CDR3 is 14 residues. Germline-derived CDR1 and CDR2 are KGHDR and SFDVKD. V lost 4 bases, J lost 6 bases, and 12 bases lay in between. The CDR3 sequence: CATSDLTRANEQFF. The DNA for the CDR3 is TGTGCCACCAGTGACCTGACTCGGGCCAATGAGCAGTTCTTC.

The table lists this clonotype with a few counts. The V gene is TRBV7-2, the J gene TRBJ1-4; D unresolved. Looked up from germline, CDR1 is SGHTA and CDR2 is FQGNSA. Trimming pared 2 bases from V and 0 bases from J, leaving 7 bases between. The CDR3 has 15 residues. CDR3 DNA sequence: TGTGCCAGCAGCTTATCCCATGCAACTAATGAAAAACTGTTTTTT. It encodes CASSLSHATNEKLFF.

This clonotype was counted between two and nine times. The chain recombines TRBV20-1 with TRBJ2-7; D uncertain. The CDR3 spans 14 residues. CDR1 and CDR2 from the germline V gene are DFQATT and SNEGSKA (reference sequence). The germline V and J ends were trimmed by 3 bases and 1 base, with 13 bases remaining between them. CDR3 coding DNA: TGCAGTGCTAGTCGTAGTAGCTTTTCCTACGAGCAGTACTTC. Protein sequence: CSASRSSFSYEQYF.

This clonotype occurred a few times. The rearrangement joins TRBV10-3 to TRBJ2-5, with a possible D match to TRBD2 (6 bases). Trimming took off 10 bases at V and 4 bases at J, with 16 bases between the two ends. The germline V gene encodes CDR1 ENHRY and CDR2 SYGVKD. CDR3 length: 13 residues. The CDR3 region has the DNA TGTGCCACCATTAGAGCCGGGGGAGAGACCCAGTACTTC. This gives the protein CATIRAGGETQYF.

This chain links TRBV28 with TRBJ1-1; D possibly corresponds to TRBD1 (6 bases). The CDR3 runs to 16 residues. The V end was cut by 2 bases, the J end by 1 base, with 14 bases between. The germline V gene has CDR1 MDHEN and CDR2 SYDVKM. The DNA of the CDR3 is TGTGCCAGCAGTTTAGGTTTGGGGGCGGGGAACACTGAAGCTTTCTTT. Protein sequence: CASSLGLGAGNTEAFF.

This clonotype has a count of ten or more. The genes are TRBV3-1 and TRBJ2-3, with D possibly TRBD1 on 6 matching bases. Germline CDR1 reads LGHDT; CDR2 reads YNNKEL (reference sequence). V lost 2 bases, J lost 6 bases, and 15 bases lay in between. The CDR3 extends over 15 amino acids. The CDR3, as DNA: TGTGCCAGCAGCCAACGTAACAGGGTAACGGATACGCAGTATTTT. Translating gives CASSQRNRVTDTQYF.

This clonotype was detected a few times. The chain employs TRBV5-1 and TRBJ2-3, with 10 bases lining up with TRBD2. Losses at the gene ends were 3 bases for V and 3 bases for J; bases not matched to a gene: 16. Germline CDR1 SGHRS, CDR2 YFSETQ. This CDR3 comprises 19 residues. CDR3 nucleotide sequence: TGCGCCAGCAGCTCCGGGTCCCGTCGACTAGCGGGTGGTACAGATACGCAGTATTTT. Amino acid sequence: CASSSGSRRLAGGTDTQYF.

The chain joins TRBV10-3 to TRBJ2-3; 7 bases line up with TRBD2. Trimming took 7 bases from V and 4 from J; bases not matched to a gene: 5. Germline loops: CDR1 ENHRY, CDR2 SYGVKD. This CDR3 spans 13 amino acids. CDR3 nucleotide sequence: TGTGCCATCACGGGCGGGAGTGCAGATACGCAGTATTTT. Translation gives CAITGGSADTQYF.

Only a few counts were recorded for this clonotype. The chain employs TRBV28 and TRBJ2-7; TRBD2 agrees at 8 bases. CDR3 size: 15 residues. J was trimmed by 3 bases and V by 8 bases; bases with no gene match: 12. The germline gives CDR1 MDHEN, CDR2 SYDVKM. The CDR3 sequence is CASRSSGKNYYEQYF. In nucleotides, the CDR3 is TGTGCCAGCCGCAGTAGCGGGAAGAATTACTACGAGCAGTACTTC.

The J gene is TRBJ1-2, the V gene TRBV6-2 or TRBV6-3; D unresolved. The CDR3 runs to 12 residues. Germline CDR1 reads MNHEY; CDR2 reads SVGEGT. V was cut by 2 bases and J by 7 bases, with 8 bases left in between. For the CDR3, the DNA is TGTGCCAGCAGTTACGTACTTGGTGGCTACACCTTC. This codes for CASSYVLGGYTF.

Many counts were recorded for this clonotype. The chain combines TRBV20-1 with TRBJ1-2; 7 bases agree with TRBD1. V lost 4 bases, J lost 2 bases, and 4 bases stayed unmatched. The CDR3 loop spans 13 amino acids. In germline, CDR1 is DFQATT, CDR2 SNEGSKA (reference sequence). The CDR3 nucleotides are TGCAGTGCTATGGACAGGAAAAACTATGGCTACACCTTC. Translated: CSAMDRKNYGYTF.

This clonotype was seen more than once but under ten times. The CDR3 DNA reads TGCAGTGCTGGACAAAACACCGGGGAGCTGTTTTTT. It codes for CSAGQNTGELFF. The chain employs TRBV20-1 and TRBJ2-2; possible D gene TRBD1, 5 bases. V was cut by 5 bases and J by 2 bases, with 6 bases left in between. The CDR3 spans 12 residues. The germline gives CDR1 DFQATT, CDR2 SNEGSKA (reference sequence).

The sample holds one count of this clonotype. Possible read error: a much larger clone is one base away. The chain is built from TRBV7-2 and TRBJ2-6, with 9 bases lining up with TRBD1. Germline-derived CDR1 and CDR2 are SGHTA and FQGNSA. The CDR3 loop spans 16 amino acids. CDR3 protein: CAISIRQGVGANVLTF. For the CDR3, the DNA is TGTGCCATCAGCATAAGACAGGGGGTTGGGGCCAACGTCCTGACTTTC.

The V call is TRBV6-2 or TRBV6-3, the J call TRBJ1-5; a possible D gene is TRBD1 (5 bases). The CDR3 totals 13 residues. Deletions cut 6 bases from V and 9 bases from J, with 15 bases between. Germline CDR1 is MNHEY and CDR2 is SVGEGT. The CDR3 region is CASSPWGNRPQHF. The DNA for the CDR3 is TGTGCCAGCAGCCCTTGGGGGAATAGGCCCCAGCATTTT.

This chain joins TRBV12-3 or TRBV12-4 and TRBJ1-6; TRBD1 aligns across 7 bases. The CDR3 spans 14 residues. V gave up 5 bases and J gave up 10 bases; unmatched junction bases: 8. The CDR3 loop reads CASSPRQGSSPLHF. CDR3 nucleotide sequence: TGTGCCAGCAGTCCCCGACAGGGTAGCTCACCCCTCCACTTT.

As DNA, the CDR3 is TGTGCCAGCAGTCCCTGGGGCGCTAATGAAAAACTGTTTTTT. This encodes CASSPWGANEKLFF. This rearrangement joins TRBV6-1 to TRBJ1-4, with D possibly matching TRBD1 (5 bases). In germline, CDR1 is MNHNS, CDR2 SASEGT. Trimming removed 5 bases from V and 3 bases from J, with 10 bases in between. The CDR3 is made up of 14 amino acids.

This clonotype was counted between two and nine times. This chain joins TRBV11-2 and TRBJ2-1; the match to TRBD2 covers 10 bases. Unmatched junction bases numbered 12, after V lost 5 bases and J lost 2 bases. This CDR3 is 18 amino acids long. Germline CDR1 and CDR2: SGHAT and FQNNGV. The CDR3 DNA sequence: TGTGCCAGCAGCCGCGATCTAACTAGCGGGACAACCTACAATGAGCAGTTCTTC. Translating gives CASSRDLTSGTTYNEQFF.

The gene calls are TRBV3-1 and TRBJ2-7; D remains ambiguous. The germline gives CDR1 LGHDT, CDR2 YNNKEL (reference sequence). V gave up 4 bases and J gave up 10 bases, with 17 bases separating them. The length of the CDR3 is 13 residues. CDR3 sequence: CASSPASRSLQYF. CDR3 DNA: TGTGCCAGCAGCCCCGCGTCGCGATCGTTACAGTACTTC.